The next 21 T cell receptor beta chains were all read from a single sample in a study of T cell responses to AZD1222 COVID-19 vaccine. Clones were read by immunoSEQ multiplex PCR, and TCRdb kept only the in-frame ones, dropping some. Among some 120,000 clones listed, 75% to 95% were seen once. This specimen was peripheral blood, taken 28 days after the second dose of the MenACWY control vaccine. These receptor sequences come from an adult who received the MenACWY meningococcal vaccine as a control.

The chain is built from TRBV7-9 and TRBJ2-1, with D unresolved. V shed 3 bases and J shed 12 bases, with 9 bases lying between them. CDR3 length equals 11 residues. CDR1 is SEHNR and CDR2 is FQNEAQ in the germline V gene (reference sequence). The CDR3 DNA follows: TGTGCCAGCAGCTTTGGTCGTTGGCAGTTCTTC. The encoded protein is CASSFGRWQFF.

This chain links TRBV19 with TRBJ2-1; possible D gene TRBD1, 5 bases. V lost 7 bases to trimming and J lost 2 bases, with 15 bases between them. The length of the CDR3 is 15 residues. Germline lookup yields CDR1 LNHDA and CDR2 SQIVND (reference sequence). The CDR3 reads CASKRQGETYNEQFF. The CDR3 DNA reads TGTGCCAGTAAACGGCAGGGCGAGACCTACAATGAGCAGTTCTTC.

This chain uses TRBV2 with TRBJ2-1, with no clear D. Trimming stripped 3 bases from V and 4 bases from J, with 7 bases between. The CDR3 runs to 13 residues. The germline V gene encodes CDR1 SNHLY and CDR2 FYNNEI. The CDR3: CASSDSNYNEQFF. CDR3 coding DNA: TGTGCCAGCAGTGATTCAAATTACAATGAGCAGTTCTTC.

V gene TRBV7-8 combines with J gene TRBJ2-3, with 10 bases matching TRBD2. CDR1 is SGHVS and CDR2 is FQNEAQ in the germline V gene. Trimming cost V 2 bases and J 1 base; bases outside gene matches: 3. The CDR3 extends over 16 amino acids. The CDR3 region is CASSLTLAGGTDTQYF. The CDR3 DNA is TGTGCCAGCAGCTTAACGCTAGCGGGGGGCACAGATACGCAGTATTTT.

V is TRBV28 and J is TRBJ1-3; tentative D call: TRBD1 (6 bases). V was pared by 5 bases and J by 0 bases, with 14 bases between. CDR1 is MDHEN and CDR2 is SYDVKM in the germline V gene. The CDR3 totals 16 residues. The CDR3 DNA reads TGTGCCAGCAGTGGTGGACAGCCCGTCTCTGGAAACACCATATATTTT. Translated: CASSGGQPVSGNTIYF.

The rearrangement joins TRBV6-5 to TRBJ1-2, with a weak D call TRBD1 (6 bases). Germline V gene sequence: CDR1 MNHEY, CDR2 SVGAGI. This CDR3 has 15 residues. The V gene lost 7 bases and the J gene lost 3 bases, with 18 bases spanning the gap. CDR3 residues: CASTRRGGRDYGYTF. CDR3 nucleotide sequence: TGTGCCAGCACCAGACGAGGGGGTAGGGACTATGGCTACACCTTC.

The gene calls are TRBV11-2 and TRBJ2-5; D is ambiguous. With 3 bases removed from V and 5 bases from J, the gap between germline ends came to 10 bases. The CDR3 sequence is 13 residues long. Germline CDR1 and CDR2: SGHAT and FQNNGV. CDR3 residues: CASSLPFGETQYF. In DNA, the CDR3 is TGTGCCAGCAGCTTGCCCTTTGGTGAGACCCAGTACTTC.

The chain carries TRBV28 and TRBJ1-2; TRBD1 is a possible D gene (6 bases). The V end was cut by 4 bases, the J end by 4 bases, with 10 bases between. Germline CDR1 is MDHEN and CDR2 is SYDVKM. The CDR3 runs to 13 residues. The CDR3 sequence is CASSSTGFYGYTF. The CDR3 coding sequence is TGTGCCAGCAGTTCGACAGGATTCTATGGCTACACCTTC.

The chain employs TRBV7-2 and TRBJ1-5; 9 nucleotides line up with TRBD1. V trimming: 1 base; J trimming: 7 bases; junction bases outside the gene matches: 5. Germline-derived CDR1 and CDR2 are SGHTA and FQGNSA. This CDR3 comprises 15 residues. The CDR3 nucleotides are TGTGCCAGCAGCTTAGAGGGACAGGGACGACAGCCCCAGCATTTT. Residues: CASSLEGQGRQPQHF.

The chain carries TRBV6-2 or TRBV6-3 and TRBJ1-6, with 9 bases matching TRBD1. The CDR3 spans 14 residues. Losses at the gene ends were 6 bases for V and 6 bases for J; bases not matched to a gene: 3. The V gene's germline CDR1 is MNHEY and CDR2 SVGEGT. Here the CDR3 reads CASSSTGGNSPLHF. The DNA of the CDR3 is TGTGCCAGCAGCTCGACAGGGGGTAATTCACCCCTCCACTTT.

The gene calls are TRBV12-3 or TRBV12-4 and TRBJ2-7, with 15 bases identical to TRBD2. The ends lost 9 bases at V and 4 bases at J; junction bases unmatched: 1. CDR3 length: 13 residues. The CDR3 loop is CASGLAGGYEQYF. DNA of the CDR3: TGTGCCAGTGGACTAGCGGGAGGGTACGAGCAGTACTTC.

A single count supports this clone. The chain has TRBV29-1 and TRBJ1-4; 10 bases match TRBD1. From germline, CDR1 is SQVTM and CDR2 ANQGSEA. V dropped 6 bases and J dropped 7; count of bases not matched to a gene: 8. The CDR3 covers 14 residues. The CDR3 sequence is CSVLTGGRGEKLFF. CDR3 in DNA: TGCAGCGTGCTGACAGGGGGCCGGGGTGAAAAACTGTTTTTT.

The V call is TRBV7-9, the J call TRBJ1-6; D unclear. CDR3 length: 12 amino acids. Germline loops: CDR1 SEHNR, CDR2 FQNEAQ (reference sequence). V was clipped by 3 bases and J by 7 bases, with 4 bases between them. In DNA, the CDR3 is TGTGCCAGCAGCTTGGAAAATTCACCCCTCCACTTT. This codes for CASSLENSPLHF.

There are a few counts of this clone. The chain carries TRBV5-1 and TRBJ1-1, with D unresolved. The CDR3 totals 15 residues. Germline CDR1 and CDR2: SGHRS and YFSETQ. V gave up 0 bases and J gave up 6 bases, with 15 bases separating them. The CDR3 spells CASSLAGRADAEAFF. CDR3 bases: TGCGCCAGCAGCTTGGCCGGCAGAGCGGACGCTGAAGCTTTCTTT. Drawing the rest from reference TRBV5-1 and TRBJ1-1, the complete variable domain is KAGVTQTPRYLIKTRGQQVTLSCSPISGHRSVSWYQQTPGQGLQFLFEYFSETQRNKGNFPGRFSGRQFSNSRSEMNVSTLELGDSALYLCASSLAGRADAEAFFGQGTRLTVV.

The gene calls are TRBV27 and TRBJ2-1, with TRBD2 matching over 9 bases. The CDR3 is 16 amino acids. The V segment lost 5 bases and the J segment 7 bases; nucleotides outside the gene matches: 12. Germline V CDR1 and CDR2: MNHEY, SMNVEV (reference sequence). The CDR3 nucleotides read TGTGCCAGCAGTAACGGCGCTAGCGGGGTGTGGAATGAGCAGTTCTTC. Its translation is CASSNGASGVWNEQFF.

The chain links TRBV7-9 to TRBJ2-7, with 7 bases fitting TRBD1. This CDR3 comprises 17 residues. The V gene's germline CDR1 is SEHNR and CDR2 FQNEAQ (reference sequence). J gave up 0 bases and V 5 bases, and 13 bases lay outside the gene matches. CDR3 region: CASSTPEGQFSSYEQYV. CDR3 nucleotides: TGTGCCAGCAGCACGCCCGAGGGACAGTTTAGCTCCTACGAGCAGTACGTC.

The rearrangement joins TRBV27 to TRBJ1-5; TRBD1 agrees at 9 bases. The CDR3 loop spans 18 amino acids. V was clipped by 3 bases and J by 0 bases; unmatched bases: 9. Germline V CDR1 and CDR2: MNHEY, SMNVEV (reference sequence). The CDR3 region is CASSFSGTGLYSNQPQHF. The CDR3 nucleotides are TGTGCCAGCAGTTTTTCCGGGACAGGGCTCTATAGCAATCAGCCCCAGCATTTT.

The chain combines TRBV2 with TRBJ2-7, with TRBD2 identical over 14 bases. The CDR3 consists of 14 residues. Germline V lookup: CDR1 SNHLY, CDR2 FYNNEI. J lost 3 bases, V lost 6 bases, and 1 base had no gene match. The CDR3 DNA sequence: TGTGCCAGCAGCGGGACTAGCGGGAGCTACGAGCAGTACTTC. As protein: CASSGTSGSYEQYF.

This chain joins TRBV4-1 and TRBJ1-6; 7 bases line up with TRBD1. The CDR3 consists of 15 residues. Germline CDR1 is MGHRA and CDR2 is YSYEKL. The V gene end was trimmed by 1 base and the J gene end by 13 bases; junction bases not matched to a gene: 10. The CDR3 loop reads CASSQAAGGIAPLHF. For the CDR3, the DNA is TGCGCCAGCAGCCAAGCGGCAGGGGGAATCGCCCCCCTCCACTTT.

The V and J genes are TRBV5-8 and TRBJ2-1; TRBD1 matches at 9 bases. The CDR3 contains 16 residues. Germline V gives CDR1 SGHTS, CDR2 YDEGEE. The V gene end was trimmed by 4 bases and the J gene end by 3 bases; junction bases not matched to a gene: 8. The CDR3 spells CASSPIKTGGYNEQFF. In DNA form, the CDR3 reads TGTGCCAGCAGCCCCATAAAGACAGGGGGCTACAATGAGCAGTTCTTC.

The chain employs TRBV5-1 and TRBJ2-7; D is unresolved. V gave up 4 bases and J gave up 7 bases, with 9 bases separating them. Germline V gives CDR1 SGHRS, CDR2 YFSETQ. The CDR3 spans 11 residues. In DNA form, the CDR3 reads TGCGCCAGCAGCGCCCATGGGGAGCAGTACTTC. It encodes CASSAHGEQYF.